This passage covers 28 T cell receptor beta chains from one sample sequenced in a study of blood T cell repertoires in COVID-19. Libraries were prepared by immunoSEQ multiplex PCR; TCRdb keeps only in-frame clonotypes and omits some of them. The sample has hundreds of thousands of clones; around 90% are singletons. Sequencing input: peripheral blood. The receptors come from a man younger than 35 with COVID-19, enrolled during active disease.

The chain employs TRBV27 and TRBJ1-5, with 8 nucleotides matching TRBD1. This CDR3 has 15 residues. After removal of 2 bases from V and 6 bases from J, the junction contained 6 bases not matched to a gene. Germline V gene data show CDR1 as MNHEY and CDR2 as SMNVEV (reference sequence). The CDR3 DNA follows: TGTGCCAGCAGTTTAGACTCAGGGGGCACTCAGCCCCAGCATTTT. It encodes CASSLDSGGTQPQHF.

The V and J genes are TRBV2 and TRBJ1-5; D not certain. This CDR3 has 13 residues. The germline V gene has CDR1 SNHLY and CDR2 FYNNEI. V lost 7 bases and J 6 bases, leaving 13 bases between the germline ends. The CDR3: CASTKQPGQPQHF. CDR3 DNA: TGTGCCAGCACAAAGCAGCCGGGTCAGCCCCAGCATTTT.

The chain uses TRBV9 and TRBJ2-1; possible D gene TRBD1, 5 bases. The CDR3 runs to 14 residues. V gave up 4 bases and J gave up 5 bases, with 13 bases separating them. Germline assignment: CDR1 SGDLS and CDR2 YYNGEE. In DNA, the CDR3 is TGTGCCAGCAGCTCCCGTACAGGTAACAATGAGCAGTTCTTC. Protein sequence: CASSSRTGNNEQFF.

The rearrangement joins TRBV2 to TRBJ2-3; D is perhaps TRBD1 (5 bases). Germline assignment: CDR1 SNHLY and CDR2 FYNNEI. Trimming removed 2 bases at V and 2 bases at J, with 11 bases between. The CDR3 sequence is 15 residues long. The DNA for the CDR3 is TGTGCCAGCAGTGAACTACAGGCGACCACAGATACGCAGTATTTT. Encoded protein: CASSELQATTDTQYF.

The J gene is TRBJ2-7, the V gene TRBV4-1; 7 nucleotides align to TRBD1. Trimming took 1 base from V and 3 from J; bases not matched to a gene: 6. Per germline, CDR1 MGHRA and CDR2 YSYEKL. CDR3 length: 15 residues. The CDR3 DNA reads TGCGCCAGCAGCCAAGCCGACAGGGATTACTACGAGCAGTACTTC. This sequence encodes CASSQADRDYYEQYF.

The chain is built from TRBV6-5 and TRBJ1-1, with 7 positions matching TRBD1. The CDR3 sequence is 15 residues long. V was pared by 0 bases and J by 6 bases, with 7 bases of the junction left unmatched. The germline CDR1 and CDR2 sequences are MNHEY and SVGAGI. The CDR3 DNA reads TGTGCCAGCAGTTACTCGACAGGGAGAGGTCCTGAAGCTTTCTTT. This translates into CASSYSTGRGPEAFF.

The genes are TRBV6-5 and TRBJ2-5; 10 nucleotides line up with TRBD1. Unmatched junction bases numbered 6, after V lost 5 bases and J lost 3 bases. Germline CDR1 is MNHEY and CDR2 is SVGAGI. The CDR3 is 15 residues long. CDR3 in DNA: TGTGCCAGCAGTAGACAGGGGGCGGATAAAGAGACCCAGTACTTC. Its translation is CASSRQGADKETQYF.

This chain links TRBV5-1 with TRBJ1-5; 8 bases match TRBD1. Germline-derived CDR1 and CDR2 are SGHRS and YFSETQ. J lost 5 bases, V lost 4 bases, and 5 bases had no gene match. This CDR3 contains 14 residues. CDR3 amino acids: CASSTTGVDQPQHF. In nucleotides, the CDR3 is TGCGCCAGCAGCACGACAGGGGTCGATCAGCCCCAGCATTTT. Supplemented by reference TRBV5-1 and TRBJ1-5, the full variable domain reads KAGVTQTPRYLIKTRGQQVTLSCSPISGHRSVSWYQQTPGQGLQFLFEYFSETQRNKGNFPGRFSGRQFSNSRSEMNVSTLELGDSALYLCASSTTGVDQPQHFGDGTRLSIL.

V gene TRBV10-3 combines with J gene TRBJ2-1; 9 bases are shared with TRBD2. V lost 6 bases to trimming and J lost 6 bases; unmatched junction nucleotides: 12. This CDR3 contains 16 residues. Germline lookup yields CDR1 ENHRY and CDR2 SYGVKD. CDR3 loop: CAISLAGAPPSNEQFF. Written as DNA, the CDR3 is TGTGCCATCAGCTTAGCGGGAGCCCCTCCCTCCAATGAGCAGTTCTTC.

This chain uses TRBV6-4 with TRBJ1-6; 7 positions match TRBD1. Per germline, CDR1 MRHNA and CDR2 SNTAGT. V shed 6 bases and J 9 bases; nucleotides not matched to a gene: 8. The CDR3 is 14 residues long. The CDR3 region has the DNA TGTGCCAGCAGCCCCACAGGGGACGGTTCACCCCTCCACTTT. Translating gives CASSPTGDGSPLHF.

The chain's CDR3 is CASSFTRLASLGELFF. The CDR3 DNA is TGCGCCAGCAGCTTTACAAGACTAGCGTCTCTCGGGGAGCTGTTTTTT. The V gene is TRBV5-1, the J gene TRBJ2-2, with 8 bases that match TRBD2. CDR3 length: 16 amino acids. Germline V CDR1 and CDR2: SGHRS, YFSETQ. V shed 2 bases, J shed 7 bases, and the junction held 10 bases outside the gene matches.

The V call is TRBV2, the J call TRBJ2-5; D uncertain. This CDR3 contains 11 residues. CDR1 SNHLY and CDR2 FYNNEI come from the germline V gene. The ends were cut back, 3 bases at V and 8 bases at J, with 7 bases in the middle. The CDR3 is CASSDEFTQYF. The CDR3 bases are TGTGCCAGCAGTGATGAGTTCACCCAGTACTTC.

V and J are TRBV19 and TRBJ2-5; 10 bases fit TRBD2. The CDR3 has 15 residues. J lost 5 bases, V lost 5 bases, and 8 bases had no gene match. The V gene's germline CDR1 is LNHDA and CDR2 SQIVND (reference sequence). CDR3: CASSRRTSGGETQYF. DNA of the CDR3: TGTGCCAGTAGTCGACGGACTAGCGGAGGGGAGACCCAGTACTTC. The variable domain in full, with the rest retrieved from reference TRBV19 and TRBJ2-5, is DGGITQSPKYLFRKEGQNVTLSCEQNLNHDAMYWYRQDPGQGLRLIYYSQIVNDFQKGDIAEGYSVSREKKESFPLTVTSAQKNPTAFYLCASSRRTSGGETQYFGPGTRLLVL.

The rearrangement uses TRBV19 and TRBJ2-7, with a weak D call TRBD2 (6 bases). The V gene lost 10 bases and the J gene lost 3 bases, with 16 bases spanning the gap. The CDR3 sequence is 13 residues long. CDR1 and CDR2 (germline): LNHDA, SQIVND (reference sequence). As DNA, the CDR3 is TGTGCCACGTCCTCCGGGAGTAACTACGAGCAGTACTTC. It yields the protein CATSSGSNYEQYF.

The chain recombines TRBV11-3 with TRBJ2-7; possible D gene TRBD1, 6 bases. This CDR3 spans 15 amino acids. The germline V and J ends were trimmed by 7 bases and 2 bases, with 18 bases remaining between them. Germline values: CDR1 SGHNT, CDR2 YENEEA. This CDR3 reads CASTASLQGPYEQYF. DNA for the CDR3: TGTGCCAGCACCGCGTCCCTACAGGGTCCCTACGAGCAGTACTTC.

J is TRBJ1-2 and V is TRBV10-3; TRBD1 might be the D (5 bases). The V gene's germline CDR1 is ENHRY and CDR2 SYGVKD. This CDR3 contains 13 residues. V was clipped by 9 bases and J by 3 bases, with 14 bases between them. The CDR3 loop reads CAIKWGLDYGYTF. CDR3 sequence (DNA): TGTGCCATTAAATGGGGCCTGGACTATGGCTACACCTTC.

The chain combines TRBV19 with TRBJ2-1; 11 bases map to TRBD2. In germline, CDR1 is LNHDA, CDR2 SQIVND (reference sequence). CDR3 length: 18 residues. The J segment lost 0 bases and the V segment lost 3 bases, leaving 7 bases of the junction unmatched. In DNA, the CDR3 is TGTGCCAGTAGTATTTCCGGACTAGCGGGTTTCTCCTACAATGAGCAGTTCTTC. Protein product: CASSISGLAGFSYNEQFF.

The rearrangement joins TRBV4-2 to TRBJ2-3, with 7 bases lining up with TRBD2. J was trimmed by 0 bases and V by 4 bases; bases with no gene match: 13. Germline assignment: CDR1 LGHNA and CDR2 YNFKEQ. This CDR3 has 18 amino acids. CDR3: CASSLDPSGTSSTDTQYF. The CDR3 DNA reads TGTGCCAGCAGCCTTGACCCCAGCGGGACCTCTAGCACAGATACGCAGTATTTT.

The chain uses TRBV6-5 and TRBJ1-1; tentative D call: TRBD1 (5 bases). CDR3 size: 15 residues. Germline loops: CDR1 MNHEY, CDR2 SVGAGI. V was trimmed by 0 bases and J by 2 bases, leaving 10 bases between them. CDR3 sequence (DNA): TGTGCCAGCAGTTACTCGGCAGGGATAAACACTGAAGCTTTCTTT. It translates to CASSYSAGINTEAFF.

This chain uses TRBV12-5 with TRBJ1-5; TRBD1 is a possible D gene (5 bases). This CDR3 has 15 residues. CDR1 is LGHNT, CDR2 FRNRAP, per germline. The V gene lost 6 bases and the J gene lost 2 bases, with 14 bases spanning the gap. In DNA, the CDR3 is TGTGCTAGTGGCAATGGCAGGGTTGGCAATCAGCCCCAGCATTTT. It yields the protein CASGNGRVGNQPQHF. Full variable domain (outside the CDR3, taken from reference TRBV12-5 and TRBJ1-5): DARVTQTPRHKVTEMGQEVTMRCQPILGHNTVFWYRQTMMQGLELLAYFRNRAPLDDSGMPKDRFSAEMPDATLATLKIQPSEPRDSAVYFCASGNGRVGNQPQHFGDGTRLSIL.

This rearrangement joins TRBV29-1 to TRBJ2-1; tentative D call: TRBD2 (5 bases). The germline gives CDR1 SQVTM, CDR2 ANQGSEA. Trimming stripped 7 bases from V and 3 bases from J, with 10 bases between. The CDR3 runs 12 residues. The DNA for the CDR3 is TGCAGCGCCACACTAGGCTACAATGAGCAGTTCTTC. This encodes CSATLGYNEQFF.

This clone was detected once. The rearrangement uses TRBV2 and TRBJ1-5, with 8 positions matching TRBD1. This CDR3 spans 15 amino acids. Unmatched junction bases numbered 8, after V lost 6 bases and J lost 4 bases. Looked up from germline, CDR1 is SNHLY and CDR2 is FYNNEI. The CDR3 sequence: CASRRDRPANQPQHF. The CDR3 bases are TGTGCCAGCAGAAGGGACAGGCCAGCTAATCAGCCCCAGCATTTT.

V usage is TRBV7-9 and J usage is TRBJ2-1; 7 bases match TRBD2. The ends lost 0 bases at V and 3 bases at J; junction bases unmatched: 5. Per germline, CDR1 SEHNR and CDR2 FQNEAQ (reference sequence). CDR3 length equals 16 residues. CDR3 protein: CASSLALAGVYNEQFF. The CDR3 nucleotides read TGTGCCAGCAGCTTAGCCTTAGCGGGCGTCTACAATGAGCAGTTCTTC.

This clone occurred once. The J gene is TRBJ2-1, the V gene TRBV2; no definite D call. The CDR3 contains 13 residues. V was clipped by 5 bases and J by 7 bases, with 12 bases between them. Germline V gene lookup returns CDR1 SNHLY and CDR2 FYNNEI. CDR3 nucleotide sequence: TGTGCCAGCAGTTGGAGCACTCGGAATGAGCAGTTCTTC. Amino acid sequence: CASSWSTRNEQFF.

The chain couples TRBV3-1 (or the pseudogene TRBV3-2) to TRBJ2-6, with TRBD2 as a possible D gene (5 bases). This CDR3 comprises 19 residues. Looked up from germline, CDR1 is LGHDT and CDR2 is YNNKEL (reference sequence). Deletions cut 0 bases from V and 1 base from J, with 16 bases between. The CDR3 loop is CASSQDRLGSRSGANVLTF. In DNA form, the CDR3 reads TGTGCCAGCAGCCAAGATCGACTGGGGAGCAGGTCTGGGGCCAACGTCCTGACTTTC.

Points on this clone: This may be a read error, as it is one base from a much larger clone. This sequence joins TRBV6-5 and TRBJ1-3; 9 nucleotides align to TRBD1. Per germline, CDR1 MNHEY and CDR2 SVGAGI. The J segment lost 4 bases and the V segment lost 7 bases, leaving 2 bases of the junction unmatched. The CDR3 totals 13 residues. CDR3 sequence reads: CASIGQGGNTIYF. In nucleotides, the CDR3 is TGTGCCAGCATCGGACAGGGGGGAAACACCATATATTTT.

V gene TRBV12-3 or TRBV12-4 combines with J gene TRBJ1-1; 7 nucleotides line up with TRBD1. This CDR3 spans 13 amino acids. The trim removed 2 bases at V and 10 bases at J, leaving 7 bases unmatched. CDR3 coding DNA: TGTGCCAGCAGTTTAAGGTCTGCAGGGGGAGCTTTCTTT. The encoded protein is CASSLRSAGGAFF.

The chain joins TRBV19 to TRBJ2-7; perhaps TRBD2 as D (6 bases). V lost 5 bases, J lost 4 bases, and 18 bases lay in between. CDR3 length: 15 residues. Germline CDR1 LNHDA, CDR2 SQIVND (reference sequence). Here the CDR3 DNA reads TGTGCCAGTAGTCCCCTCTTTGGGGGGTTTTACGAGCAGTACTTC. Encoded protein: CASSPLFGGFYEQYF.